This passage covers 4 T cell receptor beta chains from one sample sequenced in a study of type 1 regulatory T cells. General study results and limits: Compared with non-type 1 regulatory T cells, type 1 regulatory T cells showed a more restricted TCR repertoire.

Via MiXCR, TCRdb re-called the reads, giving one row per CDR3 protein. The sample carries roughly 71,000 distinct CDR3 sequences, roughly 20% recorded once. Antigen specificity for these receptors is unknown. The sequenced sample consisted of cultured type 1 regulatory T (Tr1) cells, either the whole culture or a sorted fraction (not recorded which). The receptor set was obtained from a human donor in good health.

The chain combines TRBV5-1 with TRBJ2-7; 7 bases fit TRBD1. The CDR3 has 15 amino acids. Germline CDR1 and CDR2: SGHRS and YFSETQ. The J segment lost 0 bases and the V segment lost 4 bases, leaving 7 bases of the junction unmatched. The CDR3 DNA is TGCGCCAGCAGCAAATTGACAGGGCTCTCCTACGAGCAGTACTTC. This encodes CASSKLTGLSYEQYF.

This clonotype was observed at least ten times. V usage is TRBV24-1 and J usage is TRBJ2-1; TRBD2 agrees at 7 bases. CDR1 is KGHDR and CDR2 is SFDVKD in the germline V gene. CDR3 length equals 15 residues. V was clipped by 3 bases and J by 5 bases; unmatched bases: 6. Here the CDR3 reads CATSDEASGHNEQFF. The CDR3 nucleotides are TGTGCCACCAGTGATGAGGCTAGCGGCCACAATGAGCAGTTCTTC.

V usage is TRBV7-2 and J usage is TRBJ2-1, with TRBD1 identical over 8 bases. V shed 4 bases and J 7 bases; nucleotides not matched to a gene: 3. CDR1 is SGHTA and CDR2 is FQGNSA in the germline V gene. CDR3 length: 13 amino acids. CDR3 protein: CASSWDRSNEQFF. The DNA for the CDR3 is TGTGCCAGCAGCTGGGACAGGTCGAATGAGCAGTTCTTC.

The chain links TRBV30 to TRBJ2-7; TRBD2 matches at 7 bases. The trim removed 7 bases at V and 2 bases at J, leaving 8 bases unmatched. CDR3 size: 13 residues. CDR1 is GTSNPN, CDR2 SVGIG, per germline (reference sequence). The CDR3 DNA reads TGTGCCTTCCGCCCTAGCGGAGCCTACGAGCAGTACTTC. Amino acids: CAFRPSGAYEQYF. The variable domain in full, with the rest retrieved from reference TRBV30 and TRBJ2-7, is SQTIHQWPATLVQPVGSPLSLECTVEGTSNPNLYWYRQAAGRGLQLLFYSVGIGQISSEVPQNLSASRPQDRQFILSSKKLLLSDSGFYLCAFRPSGAYEQYFGPGTRLTVT.